This is a list of T cell receptor beta chains from one sample in a study of vaccination effects on CD4 cells after COVID-19. Here immunoSEQ multiplex PCR was the method, and the copy in TCRdb shows in-frame clones only, minus some. This table has about 23,000 clones, roughly two thirds appearing once. These receptors have no known antigen. Material: CD4+ T cells from PBMCs cultured with SARS-CoV-2 spike peptides, obtained before COVID-19 vaccination. Receptor source: a human donor who received a COVID-19 vaccine. Each CDR3 is given with its conserved first and last residue. Each record gives: clone size, D gene, V gene, J gene, CDR3 DNA, CDR3 protein. D genes are given only for firm matches. Clone size is stated in some rows and not others, as once, few, many or a class when expanded.

clone_size: few
d_call: .
v_call: TRBV7-6
j_call: TRBJ2-7
cdr3_nt: TGTGCCAGCAGCTTAGCAGTTTCCTACGAGCAGTACTTC
cdr3_aa: CASSLAVSYEQYF

clone_size: .
d_call: TRBD1
v_call: TRBV5-4
j_call: TRBJ2-7
cdr3_nt: TGTGCCAGCAGCTTCGACTCCGGGACAGTCTACGAGCAGTACTTC
cdr3_aa: CASSFDSGTVYEQYF

clone_size: few
d_call: TRBD1
v_call: TRBV6-5
j_call: TRBJ1-1
cdr3_nt: TGTGCCAGCAGGATGGACAGGACAAACACTGAAGCTTTCTTT
cdr3_aa: CASRMDRTNTEAFF

clone_size: .
d_call: .
v_call: TRBV19
j_call: TRBJ2-4
cdr3_nt: TGTGCCAGTAGTAGCTGGCAGGGAGCCATTCAGTACTTC
cdr3_aa: CASSSWQGAIQYF

clone_size: .
d_call: .
v_call: TRBV5-1
j_call: TRBJ2-1
cdr3_nt: TGCGCCAGCACCCGGTTTGGAGGGCCGTTTGACGAGCAGTTCTTC
cdr3_aa: CASTRFGGPFDEQFF

clone_size: .
d_call: .
v_call: TRBV29-1
j_call: TRBJ1-4
cdr3_nt: TGCAGCGTTGAAGATCTGGCGCCGACGGGCGAAAAACTGTTTTTT
cdr3_aa: CSVEDLAPTGEKLFF

clone_size: .
d_call: .
v_call: TRBV10-1
j_call: TRBJ1-2
cdr3_nt: TGCGCCAGCAGTGACAATGGGGCAGGGGAGGATGGCTACACCTTC
cdr3_aa: CASSDNGAGEDGYTF

clone_size: .
d_call: TRBD1
v_call: TRBV6-2/TRBV6-3
j_call: TRBJ1-4
cdr3_nt: TGTGCCAGCAGTTCACGGCCCTTGGGGACAGGGGGCGAAAAACTGTTTTTT
cdr3_aa: CASSSRPLGTGGEKLFF

clone_size: .
d_call: .
v_call: TRBV4-1
j_call: TRBJ2-3
cdr3_nt: TGCGCCAGCAGCCAAGGTAGTAGCGGCAGCACAGATACGCAGTATTTT
cdr3_aa: CASSQGSSGSTDTQYF

clone_size: .
d_call: .
v_call: TRBV24-1
j_call: TRBJ2-3
cdr3_nt: TGTGCCACCAGTGATTTTTGGGGTGATGGCACAGATACGCAGTATTTT
cdr3_aa: CATSDFWGDGTDTQYF

clone_size: once
d_call: TRBD2
v_call: TRBV3-1/TRBV3-2
j_call: TRBJ2-1
cdr3_nt: TGTGCCAGCAGCCAAGGTTACGGGGGGTTGAGCAATGAGCAGTTCTTC
cdr3_aa: CASSQGYGGLSNEQFF

clone_size: .
d_call: .
v_call: TRBV9
j_call: TRBJ2-3
cdr3_nt: TGTGCCAGCAGCGGGGGCGGGTCTAGCACAGATACGCAGTATTTT
cdr3_aa: CASSGGGSSTDTQYF

clone_size: .
d_call: .
v_call: TRBV4-1
j_call: TRBJ1-5
cdr3_nt: TGCGCCAGCAGCCAAGAGGGGGGAAGGCCCCAGCATTTT
cdr3_aa: CASSQEGGRPQHF

clone_size: .
d_call: .
v_call: TRBV10-1
j_call: TRBJ2-3
cdr3_nt: TGCGCCAGCAGTGACGGACCCACAGATACGCAGTATTTT
cdr3_aa: CASSDGPTDTQYF

clone_size: .
d_call: .
v_call: TRBV6-5
j_call: TRBJ2-7
cdr3_nt: TGTGCCAGCAGTCCCAGGTACAAAACCTACGAGCAGTACTTC
cdr3_aa: CASSPRYKTYEQYF

clone_size: .
d_call: .
v_call: TRBV2
j_call: TRBJ1-5
cdr3_nt: TGTGCCAGCAGTGACAGGGATGAAAATCAGCCCCAGCATTTT
cdr3_aa: CASSDRDENQPQHF

clone_size: once
d_call: .
v_call: TRBV13
j_call: TRBJ2-3
cdr3_nt: TGTGCCAGCAGCTTAAGCGGTTGGGTGGGGAGCACAGATACGCAGTATTTT
cdr3_aa: CASSLSGWVGSTDTQYF

clone_size: .
d_call: .
v_call: TRBV7-2
j_call: TRBJ1-4
cdr3_nt: TGTGCCAGCAGCTTCTACTCGGCCGGTTCGGCTAATGAAAAACTGTTTTTT
cdr3_aa: CASSFYSAGSANEKLFF

clone_size: .
d_call: TRBD1
v_call: TRBV30
j_call: TRBJ1-1
cdr3_nt: TGTGCCTGGAGTGTCGACAGGGGAGCTGAAGCTTTCTTT
cdr3_aa: CAWSVDRGAEAFF

clone_size: .
d_call: TRBD1
v_call: TRBV4-1
j_call: TRBJ1-2
cdr3_nt: TGCGCCAGCAGCCAAGATAGGCTGGGGACAGAAGACTATGGCTACACCTTC
cdr3_aa: CASSQDRLGTEDYGYTF

clone_size: .
d_call: TRBD1
v_call: TRBV6-5
j_call: TRBJ2-3
cdr3_nt: TGTGCCAGCAGGACAGGGACGGATACGCAGTATTTT
cdr3_aa: CASRTGTDTQYF

clone_size: .
d_call: .
v_call: TRBV6-2/TRBV6-3
j_call: TRBJ2-7
cdr3_nt: TGTGCCAGCAGTTATCAGGGTCGCGAGCAGTACTTC
cdr3_aa: CASSYQGREQYF

clone_size: few
d_call: .
v_call: TRBV7-2
j_call: TRBJ2-7
cdr3_nt: TGTGCCAGCAGCTTGATTTACAGTACCTACGAGCAGTACTTC
cdr3_aa: CASSLIYSTYEQYF

clone_size: few
d_call: .
v_call: TRBV6-4
j_call: TRBJ1-2
cdr3_nt: TGTGCCAGCAGTGTAGGGTCAGATGACTATGGCTACACCTTC
cdr3_aa: CASSVGSDDYGYTF

clone_size: .
d_call: TRBD1
v_call: TRBV19
j_call: TRBJ1-2
cdr3_nt: TGTGCCAGTAAACCATCAGGGGGTCACTATGGCTACACCTTC
cdr3_aa: CASKPSGGHYGYTF

clone_size: .
d_call: .
v_call: TRBV3-1/TRBV3-2
j_call: TRBJ2-7
cdr3_nt: TGTGCCAGCAGCCAAGAGTCCGAGGGTCTGAACTTC
cdr3_aa: CASSQESEGLNF

clone_size: .
d_call: TRBD1
v_call: TRBV6-1
j_call: TRBJ2-3
cdr3_nt: TGTGCCAGCAGTGAAGGGTTGACAGGGGTCACAGATACGCAGTATTTT
cdr3_aa: CASSEGLTGVTDTQYF

clone_size: .
d_call: .
v_call: TRBV20-1
j_call: TRBJ2-5
cdr3_nt: TGCAGTGGGACATTACAAGAGACCCAGTACTTC
cdr3_aa: CSGTLQETQYF

clone_size: few
d_call: TRBD2
v_call: TRBV10-1
j_call: TRBJ2-7
cdr3_nt: TGCGCCAGCAGCGCGGGGGGACGATACGAGCAGTACTTC
cdr3_aa: CASSAGGRYEQYF

clone_size: once
d_call: TRBD1
v_call: TRBV11-2
j_call: TRBJ2-7
cdr3_nt: TGTGCCAGCAGCTTAGGACTGCGGACAGGGGAAACCTACGAGCAGTACTTC
cdr3_aa: CASSLGLRTGETYEQYF

clone_size: few
d_call: .
v_call: TRBV5-4
j_call: TRBJ2-2
cdr3_nt: TGTGCCAGCAGCTTGGAGGGGGGGCCGAACACCGGGGAGCTGTTTTTT
cdr3_aa: CASSLEGGPNTGELFF

clone_size: .
d_call: .
v_call: TRBV29-1
j_call: TRBJ2-2
cdr3_nt: TGCAGCGCCGACAGGCCGAACACCGGGGAGCTGTTTTTT
cdr3_aa: CSADRPNTGELFF

clone_size: .
d_call: .
v_call: TRBV4-1
j_call: TRBJ1-5
cdr3_nt: TGCGCCAGCAGCCAAGATCGGTCCTTTTCTTTCAATCAGCCCCAGCATTTT
cdr3_aa: CASSQDRSFSFNQPQHF

clone_size: few
d_call: .
v_call: TRBV27
j_call: TRBJ1-5
cdr3_nt: TGTGCCAGCATCAGCCCGAACCAGCATTTT
cdr3_aa: CASISPNQHF

clone_size: .
d_call: .
v_call: TRBV9
j_call: TRBJ2-7
cdr3_nt: TGTGCCAGCAGTGGGGTTCGGGGCGAGCAGTACTTC
cdr3_aa: CASSGVRGEQYF

clone_size: .
d_call: .
v_call: TRBV4-1
j_call: TRBJ2-4
cdr3_nt: TGCGCCAGCAGCCAAGATGGCAGAGTGGCGAACATTCAGTACTTC
cdr3_aa: CASSQDGRVANIQYF

clone_size: few
d_call: .
v_call: TRBV5-1
j_call: TRBJ2-3
cdr3_nt: TGCGCCAGCAGCTTGACAGTAGCAGATACGCAGTATTTT
cdr3_aa: CASSLTVADTQYF

clone_size: .
d_call: TRBD2
v_call: TRBV7-9
j_call: TRBJ2-5
cdr3_nt: TGTGCCAGCAGCCCGTATCTAGCGGGAGGTTCCCAAGAGACCCAGTACTTC
cdr3_aa: CASSPYLAGGSQETQYF

clone_size: .
d_call: TRBD1
v_call: TRBV30
j_call: TRBJ1-1
cdr3_nt: TGTGCCTGGGGACAGGGGAACACTGAAGCTTTCTTT
cdr3_aa: CAWGQGNTEAFF

clone_size: .
d_call: .
v_call: TRBV18
j_call: TRBJ2-7
cdr3_nt: TGTGCCAGCTCACCAAGACCCGACTCCTACGAGCAGTACTTC
cdr3_aa: CASSPRPDSYEQYF

clone_size: .
d_call: TRBD1
v_call: TRBV6-5
j_call: TRBJ2-7
cdr3_nt: TGTGCCAGCAGTCCCCAAGGGACAGCCGCCTACGAGCAGTACTTC
cdr3_aa: CASSPQGTAAYEQYF

clone_size: .
d_call: TRBD1
v_call: TRBV5-1
j_call: TRBJ2-1
cdr3_nt: TGCGCCAGCAGCTTAGGGACAGGTAACAATGAGCAGTTCTTC
cdr3_aa: CASSLGTGNNEQFF